Included here is one TCR beta chain sequence, with context. J was trimmed by 3 bases and V by 6 bases; bases with no gene match: 9. CDR1 MDHEN and CDR2 SYDVKM come from the germline V gene. The CDR3 is 16 amino acids. Per the study methods: Scientists estimated how many nucleated cells there were by amplifying reference gene primers. Measured with immunoSEQ multiplex PCR; TCRdb has only the in-frame clones, and not every one. V, J and clone size are taken as reported in that table, and D and trimming were inferred from the DNA itself. The table records about 300,000 clones, around 87% of them present only once. The data stem from a study of blood T cell repertoires in COVID-19. For the study at large: Spain, Italy and the United States supplied samples that represented acute and convalescent COVID-19. PBMCs, B-cell-depleted T cells, or T cells provided the cDNA or gDNA that made up the material.

Specimen: peripheral blood. The J gene is TRBJ1-4, the V gene TRBV28, with 8 nucleotides matching TRBD1. The TCR comes from a man aged 65 to 79 with acute or convalescent COVID-19. DNA for the CDR3: TGTGCCAGCAGATTAGACAGGGGCTTGTCTAATGAAAAACTGTTTTTT. Translating gives CASRLDRGLSNEKLFF.